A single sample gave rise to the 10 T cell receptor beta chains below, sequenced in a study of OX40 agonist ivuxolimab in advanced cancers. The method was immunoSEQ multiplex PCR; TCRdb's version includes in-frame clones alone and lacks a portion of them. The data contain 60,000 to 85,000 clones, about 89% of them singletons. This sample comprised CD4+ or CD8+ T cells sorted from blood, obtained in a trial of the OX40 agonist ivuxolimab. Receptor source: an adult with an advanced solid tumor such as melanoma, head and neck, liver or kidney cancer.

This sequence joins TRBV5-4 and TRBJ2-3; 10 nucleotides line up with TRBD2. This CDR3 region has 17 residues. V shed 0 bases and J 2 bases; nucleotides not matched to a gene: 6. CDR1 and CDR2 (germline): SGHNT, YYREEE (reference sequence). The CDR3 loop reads CASSLVLAGPYTDTQYF. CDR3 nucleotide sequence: TGTGCCAGCAGCTTGGTACTAGCGGGGCCTTACACAGATACGCAGTATTTT.

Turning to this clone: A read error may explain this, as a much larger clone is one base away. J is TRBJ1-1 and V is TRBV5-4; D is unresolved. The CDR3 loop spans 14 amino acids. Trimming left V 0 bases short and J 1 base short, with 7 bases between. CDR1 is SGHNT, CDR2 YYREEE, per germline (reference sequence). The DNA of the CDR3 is TGTGCCAGCAGCTTGGGGCAGTCGAACACTGAAGCTTTCTTT. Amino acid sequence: CASSLGQSNTEAFF.

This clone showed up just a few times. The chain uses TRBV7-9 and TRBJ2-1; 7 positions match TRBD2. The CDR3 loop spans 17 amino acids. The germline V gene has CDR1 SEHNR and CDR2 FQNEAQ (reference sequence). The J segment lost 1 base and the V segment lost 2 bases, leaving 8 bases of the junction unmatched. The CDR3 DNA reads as TGTGCCAGCAGCTTACCCCGCAGACTAGCATCCTACAATGAGCAGTTCTTC. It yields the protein CASSLPRRLASYNEQFF.

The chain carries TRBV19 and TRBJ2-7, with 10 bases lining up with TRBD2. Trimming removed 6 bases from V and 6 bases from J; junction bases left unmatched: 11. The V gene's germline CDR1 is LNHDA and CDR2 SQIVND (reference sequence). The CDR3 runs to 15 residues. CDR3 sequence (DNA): TGTGCCAGTAGAGGTAAAGGTTTAGCGGGAGGCGAGCAGTACTTC. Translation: CASRGKGLAGGEQYF. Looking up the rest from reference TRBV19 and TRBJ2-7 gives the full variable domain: DGGITQSPKYLFRKEGQNVTLSCEQNLNHDAMYWYRQDPGQGLRLIYYSQIVNDFQKGDIAEGYSVSREKKESFPLTVTSAQKNPTAFYLCASRGKGLAGGEQYFGPGTRLTVT.

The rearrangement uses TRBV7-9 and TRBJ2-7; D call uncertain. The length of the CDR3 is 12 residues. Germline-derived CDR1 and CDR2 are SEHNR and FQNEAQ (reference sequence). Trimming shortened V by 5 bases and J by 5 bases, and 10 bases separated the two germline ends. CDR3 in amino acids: CASSPRRDEQYF. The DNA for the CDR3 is TGTGCCAGCAGCCCCCGCCGGGACGAGCAGTACTTC.

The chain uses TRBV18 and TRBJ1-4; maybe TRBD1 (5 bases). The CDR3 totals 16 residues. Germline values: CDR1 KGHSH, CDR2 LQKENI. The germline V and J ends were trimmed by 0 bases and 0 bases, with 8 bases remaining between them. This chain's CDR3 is CASSPPGASTNEKLFF. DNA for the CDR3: TGTGCCAGCTCACCACCAGGGGCCTCAACTAATGAAAAACTGTTTTTT.

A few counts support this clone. The DNA for the CDR3 is TGTGCCAGTAGTGGGGGACTAGCGGGAGGGCCTGGGTTCTTC. It codes for CASSGGLAGGPGFF. This sequence joins TRBV19 and TRBJ2-1, with 16 bases identical to TRBD2. The ends lost 5 bases at V and 15 bases at J; junction bases unmatched: 7. This CDR3 is built from 14 residues. CDR1 and CDR2 (germline): LNHDA, SQIVND (reference sequence).

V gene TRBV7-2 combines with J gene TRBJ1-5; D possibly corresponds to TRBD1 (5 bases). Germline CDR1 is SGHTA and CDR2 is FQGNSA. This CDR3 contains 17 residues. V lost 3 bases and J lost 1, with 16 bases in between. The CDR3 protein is CASSLGNGGGSNQPQHF. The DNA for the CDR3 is TGTGCCAGCAGCTTGGGGAACGGGGGAGGGAGCAATCAGCCCCAGCATTTT.

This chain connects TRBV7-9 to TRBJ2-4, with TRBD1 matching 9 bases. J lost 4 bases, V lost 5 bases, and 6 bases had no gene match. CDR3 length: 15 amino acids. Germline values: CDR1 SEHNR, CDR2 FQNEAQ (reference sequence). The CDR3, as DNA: TGTGCCAGCAGCCCCCCCGGGACAGGGAAAAACATTCAGTACTTC. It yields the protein CASSPPGTGKNIQYF. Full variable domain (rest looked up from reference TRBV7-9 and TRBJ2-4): DTGVSQNPRHKITKRGQNVTFRCDPISEHNRLYWYRQTLGQGPEFLTYFQNEAQLEKSRLLSDRFSAERPKGSFSTLEIQRTEQGDSAMYLCASSPPGTGKNIQYFGAGTRLSVL.

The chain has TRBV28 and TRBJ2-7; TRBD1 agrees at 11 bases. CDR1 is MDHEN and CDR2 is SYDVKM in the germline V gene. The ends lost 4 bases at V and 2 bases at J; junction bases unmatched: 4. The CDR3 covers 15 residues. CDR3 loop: CASSWTGGRPYEQYF. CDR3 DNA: TGTGCCAGCAGTTGGACAGGGGGCCGGCCCTACGAGCAGTACTTC.